This TCR beta chain appears in the sequencing data of a study of shared clonotypes between healthy human individuals. It was CD45RO-negative cells, positively selected for CCR7, that made up naive CD8 cells, with terminally differentiated effector memory CD45RA+ cells excluded. Sequencing was performed with immunoSEQ multiplex PCR; in TCRdb, only in-frame clones are kept and a portion is missing. Of around 560,000 clones in the sample, 85% to 95% were seen once. The clonotype originates from a woman under 40 in good health. The specimen sequenced was naive CD8+ T cells sorted from blood.

The CDR3 DNA sequence: TGTGCCAGCAGCCTGGATCGCTTAGGGGAGGAGGCTGGGGCCAACGTCCTGACTTTC. The encoded protein is CASSLDRLGEEAGANVLTF. This sequence joins TRBV28 and TRBJ2-6; weak D call: TRBD2 (6 bases). Trimming left V 6 bases short and J 2 bases short, with 23 bases between. The CDR3 spans 19 residues. Germline V gene data show CDR1 as MDHEN and CDR2 as SYDVKM. The entire variable domain, with the rest obtained from reference TRBV28 and TRBJ2-6, is as follows: DVKVTQSSRYLVKRTGEKVFLECVQDMDHENMFWYRQDPGLGLRLIYFSYDVKMKEKGDIPEGYSVSREKKERFSLILESASTNQTSMYLCASSLDRLGEEAGANVLTFGAGSRLTVL.